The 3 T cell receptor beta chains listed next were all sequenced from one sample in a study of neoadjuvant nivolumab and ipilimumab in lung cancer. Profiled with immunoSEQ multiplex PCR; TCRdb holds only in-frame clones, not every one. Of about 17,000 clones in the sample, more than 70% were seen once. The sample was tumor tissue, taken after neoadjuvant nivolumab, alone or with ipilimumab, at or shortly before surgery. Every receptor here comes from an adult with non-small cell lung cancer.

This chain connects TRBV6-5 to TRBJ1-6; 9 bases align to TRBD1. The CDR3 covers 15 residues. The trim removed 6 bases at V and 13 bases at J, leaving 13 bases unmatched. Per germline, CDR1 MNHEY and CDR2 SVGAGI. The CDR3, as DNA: TGTGCCAGCAGAACTACCGGGACAGGGCTAAAGCCCCTCCACTTT. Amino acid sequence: CASRTTGTGLKPLHF.

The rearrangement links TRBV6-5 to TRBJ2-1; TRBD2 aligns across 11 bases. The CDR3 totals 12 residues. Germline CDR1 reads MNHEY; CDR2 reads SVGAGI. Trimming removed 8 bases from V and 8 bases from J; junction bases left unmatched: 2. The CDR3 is CASRTSGHEQFF. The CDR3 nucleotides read TGTGCCAGCCGGACTAGCGGGCATGAGCAGTTCTTC.

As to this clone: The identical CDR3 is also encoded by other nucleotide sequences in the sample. CDR3 protein: CSVGGGMNTEAFF. CDR3 in DNA: TGCAGCGTTGGTGGGGGGATGAACACTGAAGCTTTCTTT. This rearrangement joins TRBV29-1 to TRBJ1-1; TRBD1 might be the D (5 bases). The length of the CDR3 is 13 residues. CDR1 is SQVTM, CDR2 ANQGSEA, per germline. The V end was cut by 4 bases, the J end by 0 bases, with 9 bases between.